This passage covers 11 T cell receptor beta chains from one sample sequenced in a study of shared clonotypes between healthy human individuals. TCRdb keeps only in-frame clones here, not all; method: immunoSEQ multiplex PCR. The sample yields roughly 2 million clones, roughly 94% seen once. Sequenced material: naive CD4+ T cells sorted from blood. The subset here: CD45RA+ positively selected. The receptors shown here come from a man in his late teens or twenties in good health.

This chain connects TRBV2 to TRBJ1-3, with D possibly being TRBD1 (6 bases). The V end was cut by 4 bases, the J end by 2 bases, with 12 bases between. Germline CDR1 SNHLY, CDR2 FYNNEI. The CDR3 runs 15 residues. The CDR3 DNA reads TGTGCCAGCAGTGTGGACAGTAGCACTGGAAACACCATATATTTT. Its translation: CASSVDSSTGNTIYF.

This clone has just one count. The chain employs TRBV5-1 and TRBJ1-1, with 11 nucleotides matching TRBD1. V shed 4 bases, J shed 6 bases, and the junction held 2 bases outside the gene matches. Germline V gives CDR1 SGHRS, CDR2 YFSETQ. CDR3 length equals 13 residues. In DNA form, the CDR3 reads TGCGCCAGCAGCCGGACAGGGGGCTCTGAAGCTTTCTTT. It yields the protein CASSRTGGSEAFF.

The genes are TRBV2 and TRBJ2-3; 9 bases are a match to TRBD2. Germline V lookup: CDR1 SNHLY, CDR2 FYNNEI. This CDR3 is 15 amino acids long. The J segment lost 4 bases and the V segment lost 4 bases, leaving 6 bases of the junction unmatched. The CDR3 bases are TGTGCCAGCAGTGTACTAGCGGGTGGGGCAGATACGCAGTATTTT. It yields the protein CASSVLAGGADTQYF.

This chain joins TRBV28 and TRBJ2-5, with D unresolved. CDR1 is MDHEN, CDR2 SYDVKM, per germline. V lost 1 base, J lost 5 bases, and 8 bases lay in between. The CDR3 runs 13 residues. CDR3 in amino acids: CASSLSPLETQYF. CDR3 DNA: TGTGCCAGCAGTTTATCGCCTCTTGAGACCCAGTACTTC. The full variable domain, rest sourced from reference TRBV28 and TRBJ2-5, is DVKVTQSSRYLVKRTGEKVFLECVQDMDHENMFWYRQDPGLGLRLIYFSYDVKMKEKGDIPEGYSVSREKKERFSLILESASTNQTSMYLCASSLSPLETQYFGPGTRLLVL.

Note on this clone: Within the sample, other DNA sequences also encode this same CDR3. This CDR3 reads CASSIAQNTGELFF. DNA of the CDR3: TGTGCCAGTAGTATAGCACAGAACACCGGGGAGCTGTTTTTT. This rearrangement joins TRBV19 to TRBJ2-2; D gene unclear. Trimming cost V 1 base and J 1 base, with 4 bases left between them. CDR3 length equals 14 residues. Germline V gene sequence: CDR1 LNHDA, CDR2 SQIVND (reference sequence).

The rearrangement uses TRBV7-2 and TRBJ2-1; 10 bases map to TRBD2. The trim removed 3 bases at V and 5 bases at J, leaving 4 bases unmatched. CDR1 is SGHTA and CDR2 is FQGNSA in the germline V gene. This CDR3 is built from 15 residues. The CDR3 loop reads CASSFRLAGNNEQFF. The DNA of the CDR3 is TGTGCCAGCAGCTTCCGACTAGCGGGTAACAATGAGCAGTTCTTC.

This sequence joins TRBV6-6 and TRBJ2-5, with 9 bases matching TRBD2. This CDR3 is built from 16 residues. Germline CDR1 is MNHNY and CDR2 is SVGAGI (reference sequence). Trimming at V came to 5 bases and at J to 0 bases, leaving 7 bases not matched to a gene. CDR3: CASSLVAGGYQETQYF. CDR3 coding DNA: TGTGCCAGCAGTCTCGTCGCGGGGGGGTACCAAGAGACCCAGTACTTC.

This chain uses TRBV5-1 with TRBJ1-4; possibly TRBD1 for D (5 bases). The CDR3 runs 14 residues. With 4 bases removed from V and 7 bases from J, the gap between germline ends came to 14 bases. Germline V gene sequence: CDR1 SGHRS, CDR2 YFSETQ. CDR3 loop: CASSQQGRFEKLFF. The CDR3 DNA follows: TGCGCCAGCAGCCAGCAGGGACGTTTTGAAAAACTGTTTTTT.

The genes are TRBV6-5 and TRBJ2-1; 11 bases match TRBD2. There are 12 residues in the CDR3. CDR1 is MNHEY, CDR2 SVGAGI, per germline. Germline trimming cut 7 bases from V and 13 bases from J; bases unmatched to any gene: 6. CDR3 DNA: TGTGCCAGCAAGCCCACTAGCGGGGGACAGTTCTTC. Amino acid sequence: CASKPTSGGQFF.

CDR3 DNA: TGTGCCAGCAGCGAGACAGGGGGTAACTATGGCTACACCTTC. This codes for CASSETGGNYGYTF. J is TRBJ1-2 and V is TRBV6-5; TRBD1 aligns across 9 bases. Germline CDR1 MNHEY, CDR2 SVGAGI. V gave up 6 bases and J gave up 1 base; unmatched junction bases: 3. This CDR3 has 14 residues.

This chain joins TRBV5-8 and TRBJ1-2, with unresolved D. This CDR3 is 11 amino acids long. The germline V and J ends were trimmed by 4 bases and 5 bases, with 6 bases remaining between them. In germline, CDR1 is SGHTS, CDR2 YDEGEE. The CDR3 DNA reads TGTGCCAGCAGCCTGGGATATGGCTACACCTTC. Its translation: CASSLGYGYTF.